Each of the 9 T cell receptor beta chains below was sequenced from the same sample in a study of graft-versus-host responses after intestinal transplantation. The data were produced by immunoSEQ multiplex PCR, yet TCRdb's version contains in-frame clones alone and is incomplete. This table holds around 100,000 clones, roughly 87% found once. For these TCRs, the target antigens are not known. Sample: unstimulated CD4+ T cells sorted from spleen or lymph node cells, taken before transplant. These TCRs come from a human donor who was the organ donor for an intestinal transplant.

The chain joins TRBV19 to TRBJ1-5; no firm D call. CDR1 is LNHDA and CDR2 is SQIVND in the germline V gene (reference sequence). The CDR3 runs 16 residues. V was pared by 2 bases and J by 0 bases, with 11 bases between. The CDR3 bases are TGTGCCAGTAGTATAAGAGCCGAGTATAGCAATCAGCCCCAGCATTTT. Translation gives CASSIRAEYSNQPQHF.

This clone was observed once. The CDR3 protein is CASSSFSGFGAKNIQYF. In nucleotides, the CDR3 is TGTGCCAGCAGCAGTTTCTCGGGATTTGGAGCCAAAAACATTCAGTACTTC. The chain recombines TRBV5-5 with TRBJ2-4; tentative D call: TRBD2 (5 bases). V was clipped by 4 bases and J by 0 bases, with 17 bases between them. CDR3 length: 17 amino acids. Germline CDR1 and CDR2: SGHKS and YYEKEE (reference sequence). The variable domain in full, completed from reference TRBV5-5 and TRBJ2-4, reads DAGVTQSPTHLIKTRGQQVTLRCSPISGHKSVSWYQQVLGQGPQFIFQYYEKEERGRGNFPDRFSARQFPNYSSELNVNALLLGDSALYLCASSSFSGFGAKNIQYFGAGTRLSVL.

This chain uses TRBV19 with TRBJ2-7; D is uncertain. From germline, CDR1 is LNHDA and CDR2 SQIVND (reference sequence). CDR3 length: 14 residues. Trimming stripped 1 base from V and 0 bases from J, with 7 bases between. CDR3 sequence reads: CASSIAQHSYEQYF. In nucleotides, the CDR3 is TGTGCCAGTAGTATAGCGCAGCACTCCTACGAGCAGTACTTC.

The chain is built from TRBV5-1 and TRBJ1-1; 7 nucleotides line up with TRBD1. The trim removed 4 bases at V and 5 bases at J, leaving 11 bases unmatched. Germline CDR1 reads SGHRS; CDR2 reads YFSETQ. This CDR3 is built from 15 residues. CDR3 residues: CASSTLTGQLTEAFF. As DNA, the CDR3 is TGCGCCAGCAGCACTTTGACAGGGCAGTTAACTGAAGCTTTCTTT.

This chain uses TRBV28 with TRBJ1-4; D ambiguous. The V end was cut by 4 bases, the J end by 8 bases, with 14 bases between. The length of the CDR3 is 14 residues. CDR1 MDHEN and CDR2 SYDVKM come from the germline V gene. CDR3 nucleotides: TGTGCCAGCAGTTCCACCGGGGAGGGCGAAAAACTGTTTTTT. Its translation: CASSSTGEGEKLFF.

This chain connects TRBV5-1 to TRBJ1-6, with a possible D match to TRBD1 (5 bases). V was cut by 2 bases and J by 7 bases, with 10 bases left in between. CDR1 and CDR2 (germline): SGHRS, YFSETQ. CDR3 length: 14 residues. The CDR3 nucleotides are TGCGCCAGCAGCTTTGGGGGTGGGAATTCACCCCTCCACTTT. It specifies CASSFGGGNSPLHF. The full variable domain, its missing parts supplied by reference TRBV5-1 and TRBJ1-6, is KAGVTQTPRYLIKTRGQQVTLSCSPISGHRSVSWYQQTPGQGLQFLFEYFSETQRNKGNFPGRFSGRQFSNSRSEMNVSTLELGDSALYLCASSFGGGNSPLHFGNGTRLTVT.

This chain links TRBV7-2 with TRBJ2-4; 7 bases fit TRBD1. Looked up from germline, CDR1 is SGHTA and CDR2 is FQGNSA. V dropped 5 bases and J dropped 4; count of bases not matched to a gene: 5. The CDR3 sequence is 14 residues long. The CDR3 bases are TGTGCCAGCAGCCCCAGGGACAGTAAAAACATTCAGTACTTC. It translates to CASSPRDSKNIQYF.

The chain uses TRBV6-1 and TRBJ1-5, with 7 positions matching TRBD1. The J segment lost 4 bases and the V segment lost 5 bases, leaving 8 bases of the junction unmatched. CDR1 and CDR2 (germline): MNHNS, SASEGT. The CDR3 extends over 15 amino acids. CDR3 in amino acids: CASSSTGAPNQPQHF. CDR3 in DNA: TGTGCCAGCAGTTCTACAGGGGCGCCAAATCAGCCCCAGCATTTT.

The chain carries TRBV28 and TRBJ1-5; TRBD1 is a possible D gene (5 bases). V was clipped by 5 bases and J by 0 bases, with 8 bases between them. CDR3 size: 14 residues. From germline, CDR1 is MDHEN and CDR2 SYDVKM. CDR3: CASSGDYSNQPQHF. CDR3 sequence (DNA): TGTGCCAGCAGTGGGGACTATAGCAATCAGCCCCAGCATTTT.